This T cell receptor (beta chain) was identified in a study of blood T cell repertoires in COVID-19. Repertoires were generated with immunoSEQ multiplex PCR, while TCRdb's copy carries only in-frame clones and drops some. The sample has about 440,000 clones; nearly 90% are singletons. V shed 0 bases and J shed 6 bases, with 18 bases lying between them. CDR3 length: 17 residues. The germline gives CDR1 LGHNA, CDR2 YNFKEQ. Source material: PBMCs or T cells enriched from blood (not recorded which). The sequence came from a woman younger than 30 with acute COVID-19. This chain joins TRBV4-2 and TRBJ1-5; no clear D. CDR3 amino acids: CASSQEYRRLASQPQHF. DNA for the CDR3: TGTGCCAGCAGCCAAGAGTACCGGAGGTTGGCTAGTCAGCCCCAGCATTTT.